Detailed here is one TCR beta chain. This clone's antigen is unknown. No much larger clone exists at a distance of one base, and base qualities are not known. At diagnosis, tumor, uninvolved tumor-adjacent lung and peripheral blood were collected and then preserved as a mix of FFPE and fresh-frozen material. This entry comes from a study of T cells in localized non-small cell lung cancer (TCRdb year 2020). Describing the broader study: The study analyzed T cell repertoires of 236 early-stage NSCLC patients, comparing tumors and uninvolved tumor-adjacent lungs. All 250 or so NSCLC patients in the cohort were treatment-naive and had localized lung tumors that were resected. The mean age of the NSCLC patients was about 64 years, with fewer than 150 men and approximately 100 women. The investigation overall reported the following: A median of about 50 of the top 100 tumor clones turned up in the paired uninvolved adjacent lung, and 28 of those clones also ranked among the top 100 of that same adjacent lung. Longer overall survival was associated with higher T cell density in blood, whereas shorter survival was associated with higher clonality in adjacent lung. Because of the exploratory design, TCR variables were selected using unadjusted p-values without false-discovery rate correction. The highest T cell clonality was observed in uninvolved tumor-adjacent lung, where clonality exceeded that of tumor, suggesting that antigenic responses were more focused in uninvolved tumor-adjacent lung. Because multi-region tumor sequencing was not performed, intratumor heterogeneity could not be ruled out.

The immunoSEQ Assay was used to sequence TCR beta CDR3 regions from DNA. Turning to the authors' computational methods: To compute T cell density, TCR beta template counts were normalized to usable DNA, which was estimated by amplifying housekeeping genes. Richness was estimated with the preseqR package, extrapolating to 400,000 templates for PBMC samples and 120,000 templates for tissue samples. Clonality was defined as one minus Pielou's evenness. Tissue-enriched TCRs were identified by differential abundance testing using productive amino-acid clonotypes, minimum total count 5 and alpha 0.1. The Jaccard Index and the Morisita Overlap Index were used to measure how much the repertoires overlapped between compartments. GLIPH clustered TCR beta CDR3s with public tetramer-defined viral CDR3s; viral motifs required at least three viral sequences plus V-gene enrichment. The clones in this table, taken by TCRdb from immuneACCESS, are in-frame only. Not every clone is retained; where verified, under half of the shortfall comes from an unresolved V gene, and the cause of the rest is unknown. V and J calls and clone size are given by that table; D and trimming were obtained from the DNA. The sample records 3,000 to 4,000 clones, roughly 29% of which are singletons. 20% to 25% of the sample lies in the top ten.

The junction carries 8 bases between V and J, which are trimmed by 4 bases and 1 base respectively. CDR1 and CDR2, looked up from the germline V gene (reference sequence), are LNHDA and SQIVND. The cysteine opens and the phenylalanine closes a CDR3 of 14 amino acids. The DNA shown is the 42-base CDR3, in frame from base 1. This TCR derives from a woman aged 40 to 75 with stage I squamous cell lung carcinoma. The V gene is TRBV19 and the J gene is TRBJ2-1; the D gene is perhaps TRBD1, from 5 matching bases. The source material was lung tumor tissue, sampled before any cancer treatment. The DNA sequence follows: TGTGCCAGTAGTAGACAGAGATCCTACAATGAGCAGTTCTTC. Translated, it gives CASSRQRSYNEQFF.